The next 24 T cell receptor beta chains were all read from a single sample in a study of blood T cell repertoires in COVID-19. Using immunoSEQ multiplex PCR, the repertoire was profiled, and TCRdb retains in-frame clones only, with some absent. This sample has 50,000 to 65,000 clones; around 77% occur once, and the top ten carry around 4.8%. The specimen sequenced was peripheral blood. Receptor source: a woman aged 70-85 years with COVID-19, enrolled during active disease.

V and J are TRBV19 and TRBJ2-4; D gene unclear. CDR1 and CDR2 (germline): LNHDA, SQIVND (reference sequence). V lost 1 base and J 8 bases, leaving 6 bases between the germline ends. This CDR3 is 12 amino acids long. This CDR3 is CASSIARDIQYF. DNA of the CDR3: TGTGCCAGTAGTATAGCCCGGGACATTCAGTACTTC.

This sequence joins TRBV4-3 and TRBJ2-1; the match to TRBD2 covers 10 bases. This CDR3 spans 16 amino acids. Germline loops: CDR1 LGHNA, CDR2 YSLEER. V gave up 4 bases and J gave up 8 bases; unmatched junction bases: 11. The CDR3 nucleotides are TGCGCCAGCAGCCGCGAACCTAGCGGGAGTGGGGATGAGCAGTTCTTC. Translation gives CASSREPSGSGDEQFF.

This clone was picked up one time. This chain connects TRBV6-5 to TRBJ2-4, with TRBD2 matching 11 bases. The V gene end was trimmed by 7 bases and the J gene end by 8 bases; junction bases not matched to a gene: 4. The germline V gene encodes CDR1 MNHEY and CDR2 SVGAGI. This CDR3 contains 13 residues. This CDR3 reads CASTSGGWDIQYF. The CDR3 coding sequence is TGTGCCAGCACTAGCGGGGGGTGGGACATTCAGTACTTC.

This sequence joins TRBV5-6 and TRBJ2-5, with 9 nucleotides matching TRBD2. The ends lost 2 bases at V and 6 bases at J; junction bases unmatched: 5. The germline V gene encodes CDR1 SGHDT and CDR2 YYEEEE. The CDR3 has 14 residues. The CDR3 spells CASSLLAGGKTQYF. The CDR3 nucleotides are TGTGCCAGCAGCTTACTAGCGGGTGGGAAGACCCAGTACTTC.

This clone appeared a single time. This CDR3 reads CASSQIPRLAGGQETQYF. In DNA, the CDR3 is TGCGCCAGCAGCCAAATTCCTAGACTAGCGGGGGGGCAAGAGACCCAGTACTTC. V gene TRBV4-1 combines with J gene TRBJ2-5, with 14 nucleotides matching TRBD2. Germline V CDR1 and CDR2: MGHRA, YSYEKL. V dropped 2 bases and J dropped 2; count of bases not matched to a gene: 7. The CDR3 runs to 18 residues.

The chain recombines TRBV7-9 with TRBJ2-7; 9 positions match TRBD1. V trimming: 2 bases; J trimming: 2 bases; junction bases outside the gene matches: 4. This CDR3 contains 15 residues. Germline V gene lookup returns CDR1 SEHNR and CDR2 FQNEAQ (reference sequence). CDR3 in DNA: TGTGCCAGCAGCTTACCTCGACAGGGGGCCTACGAGCAGTACTTC. It translates to CASSLPRQGAYEQYF.

V usage is TRBV7-9 and J usage is TRBJ1-2, with unresolved D. This CDR3 has 12 amino acids. Trimming took 1 base from V and 7 from J, leaving 7 bases between them. Germline V lookup: CDR1 SEHNR, CDR2 FQNEAQ (reference sequence). This CDR3 reads CASSLDFGGYTF. In DNA, the CDR3 is TGTGCCAGCAGCTTAGATTTCGGTGGCTACACCTTC.

This clone was seen a single time. This chain uses TRBV10-3 with TRBJ2-7; possible D gene TRBD1, 6 bases. This CDR3 has 13 residues. V shed 6 bases and J shed 0 bases, with 9 bases lying between them. Per the germline V gene, CDR1 is ENHRY and CDR2 is SYGVKD. CDR3 amino acids: CAIRGASSYEQYV. CDR3 nucleotides: TGTGCCATCAGGGGGGCCAGCTCCTACGAGCAGTACGTC.

The J gene is TRBJ2-1, the V gene TRBV1; TRBD1 was called by the table and not checked on the DNA. TRBV1 is a pseudogene segment. The CDR3 is made up of 16 amino acids. The CDR3 protein is CTSSQDGTGTTHEQFF. CDR3 in DNA: TGCACCAGCAGCCAAGACGGGACAGGGACTACACATGAGCAGTTCTTC.

This rearrangement joins TRBV20-1 to TRBJ2-7; 12 positions match TRBD2. Germline V CDR1 and CDR2: DFQATT, SNEGSKA (reference sequence). The CDR3 has 15 amino acids. V trimming: 3 bases; J trimming: 1 base; junction bases outside the gene matches: 4. This CDR3 is CSASATSGGSYEQYF. The DNA for the CDR3 is TGCAGTGCTAGTGCGACTAGCGGGGGATCCTACGAGCAGTACTTC.

V is TRBV5-4 and J is TRBJ2-1; 11 bases line up with TRBD2. Per the germline V gene, CDR1 is SGHNT and CDR2 is YYREEE (reference sequence). Germline trimming cut 2 bases from V and 6 bases from J; bases unmatched to any gene: 7. The CDR3 loop spans 16 amino acids. CDR3 nucleotide sequence: TGTGCCAGCAGCTTAGGGGGGACTAGCGGAATCAATGAGCAGTTCTTC. Its protein is CASSLGGTSGINEQFF.

The V gene is TRBV4-1, the J gene TRBJ1-5, with D possibly being TRBD1 (5 bases). Germline-derived CDR1 and CDR2 are MGHRA and YSYEKL. The CDR3 is 14 amino acids. V shed 9 bases and J shed 3 bases, with 15 bases lying between them. CDR3 DNA sequence: TGCGCCAGTAGGGGACTGGGCTTCAATCAGCCCCAGCATTTT. Its protein is CASRGLGFNQPQHF.

The chain has TRBV19 and TRBJ1-4, with a tentative D call TRBD1 (6 bases). V lost 2 bases to trimming and J lost 8 bases, with 15 bases between them. The CDR3 loop spans 15 amino acids. Germline CDR1 reads LNHDA; CDR2 reads SQIVND (reference sequence). The CDR3 loop reads CASSIIPGQGEKLFF. The CDR3 DNA reads TGTGCCAGTAGTATAATTCCGGGGCAGGGGGAAAAACTGTTTTTT.

The genes are TRBV3-1 (or the pseudogene TRBV3-2) and TRBJ1-2; D remains ambiguous. V was shortened by 2 bases and J by 11 bases, with 15 bases between the two germline ends. Germline assignment: CDR1 LGHDT and CDR2 YNNKEL (reference sequence). The CDR3 loop spans 13 amino acids. The CDR3 DNA reads TGTGCCAGCAGCCAATCCACGGCCGCTAGGTACACCTTC. Encoded protein: CASSQSTAARYTF.

The chain couples TRBV18 to TRBJ2-1; weak D call: TRBD1 (5 bases). Deletions cut 2 bases from V and 9 bases from J, with 5 bases between. CDR3 size: 11 residues. CDR1 is KGHSH, CDR2 LQKENI, per germline. The DNA of the CDR3 is TGTGCCAGCTCACCAGGGGCTGAGCAGTTCTTC. It encodes CASSPGAEQFF.

This clone has only one observation. The V gene is TRBV25-1, the J gene TRBJ1-4; TRBD1 aligns across 10 bases. Per the germline V gene, CDR1 is MGHDK and CDR2 is SYGVNS. The trim removed 8 bases at V and 8 bases at J, leaving 11 bases unmatched. This CDR3 is built from 15 residues. The CDR3 DNA sequence: TGTGCCAGCTCATGGGGGGGGACAGGGGTGGAAAAACTGTTTTTT. The encoded protein is CASSWGGTGVEKLFF.

The chain couples TRBV6-1 to TRBJ1-2; TRBD1 might be the D (5 bases). Trimming shortened V by 2 bases and J by 4 bases, and 11 bases separated the two germline ends. Germline assignment: CDR1 MNHNS and CDR2 SASEGT. The CDR3 consists of 14 residues. CDR3 DNA sequence: TGTGCCAGCAGTGAAATTCCGGGGGGCTATGGCTACACCTTC. Amino acid sequence: CASSEIPGGYGYTF.

The chain has TRBV11-3 and TRBJ2-1, with unresolved D. Trimming left V 1 base short and J 5 bases short, with 12 bases between. The CDR3 runs to 15 residues. Germline CDR1 SGHNT, CDR2 YENEEA. The DNA of the CDR3 is TGTGCCAGCAGCTTAGGGCAGGCCGCTAACAATGAGCAGTTCTTC. This sequence encodes CASSLGQAANNEQFF.

V is TRBV2 and J is TRBJ1-1; 7 bases map to TRBD1. Germline CDR1 SNHLY, CDR2 FYNNEI. V lost 5 bases and J lost 7; bases outside the gene matches: 10. The CDR3 runs to 14 residues. CDR3 region: CASSPKGAGGEAFF. CDR3 in DNA: TGTGCCAGCAGTCCGAAGGGGGCAGGAGGTGAAGCTTTCTTT.

The chain joins TRBV7-2 to TRBJ2-1; TRBD2 agrees at 7 bases. Per the germline V gene, CDR1 is SGHTA and CDR2 is FQGNSA. Losses at the gene ends were 4 bases for V and 3 bases for J; bases not matched to a gene: 3. The CDR3 has 14 residues. The CDR3 sequence is CASSSRDYYNEQFF. In DNA form, the CDR3 reads TGTGCCAGCAGCTCCCGGGACTACTACAATGAGCAGTTCTTC.

The V and J genes are TRBV6-2 or TRBV6-3 and TRBJ1-1, with TRBD1 matching 10 bases. Germline lookup yields CDR1 MNHEY and CDR2 SVGEGT. The CDR3 extends over 13 amino acids. The J segment lost 11 bases and the V segment lost 2 bases, leaving 5 bases of the junction unmatched. The CDR3 DNA sequence: TGTGCCAGCAGTTACCCGGGGACAGGGGCTGCTTTCTTT. Its protein product is CASSYPGTGAAFF.

The rearrangement links TRBV4-3 to TRBJ2-1; 10 bases line up with TRBD2. CDR3 size: 16 residues. The germline gives CDR1 LGHNA, CDR2 YSLEER. The J segment lost 7 bases and the V segment lost 2 bases, leaving 8 bases of the junction unmatched. Here the CDR3 reads CASSQSAAGGVNEQFF. Here the CDR3 DNA reads TGCGCCAGCAGCCAATCTGCAGCGGGAGGGGTGAATGAGCAGTTCTTC.

The genes are TRBV5-4 and TRBJ2-2; 11 bases align to TRBD1. Per the germline V gene, CDR1 is SGHNT and CDR2 is YYREEE (reference sequence). This CDR3 is 13 amino acids long. V lost 7 bases and J lost 9; bases outside the gene matches: 5. The CDR3, as DNA: TGTGCCAGCGGGGACAGGGGGAGGCGGGAGCTGTTTTTT. It translates to CASGDRGRRELFF.

The V call is TRBV19, the J call TRBJ2-2; 9 nucleotides line up with TRBD2. CDR3 length: 16 residues. The V and J ends lost 5 bases and 5 bases, in that order; junction bases with no gene match: 9. Germline V gene lookup returns CDR1 LNHDA and CDR2 SQIVND (reference sequence). CDR3 DNA sequence: TGTGCCAGTAGTCCGCGGGGGGGCCTTAGTACCGGGGAGCTGTTTTTT. Amino acid sequence: CASSPRGGLSTGELFF.